This entry lists 9 T cell receptor beta chains sequenced from one sample in a study of T cell responses to AZD1222 COVID-19 vaccine. Generated by immunoSEQ multiplex PCR, the TCRdb table keeps only in-frame clones and is missing some. The profile shows 200,000 to 250,000 clones, less than 95% of them singletons. The material was peripheral blood, obtained 28 days after the second dose of the MenACWY control vaccine. The receptors were sampled from an adult who received the MenACWY meningococcal vaccine as a control.

This clone was seen once. The CDR3 spells CASSPSGLGSTDTQYF. The DNA of the CDR3 is TGTGCCAGCAGCCCCTCTGGGTTGGGGAGCACAGATACGCAGTATTTT. The rearrangement uses TRBV3-1 (or the pseudogene TRBV3-2) and TRBJ2-3; D gene unclear. V was clipped by 4 bases and J by 0 bases, with 14 bases between them. CDR1 is LGHDT, CDR2 YNNKEL, per germline (reference sequence). This CDR3 has 16 amino acids.

The rearrangement joins TRBV4-2 to TRBJ2-1; 8 nucleotides agree with TRBD2. This CDR3 spans 14 amino acids. Germline V gene data show CDR1 as LGHNA and CDR2 as YNFKEQ. The V gene end was trimmed by 2 bases and the J gene end by 9 bases; junction bases not matched to a gene: 6. CDR3 DNA: TGTGCCAGCAGCCAACATAGCGGGACGGGTGAGCAGTTCTTC. This gives the protein CASSQHSGTGEQFF.

The chain links TRBV5-1 to TRBJ1-4; D not resolved. V lost 0 bases, J lost 2 bases, and 8 bases lay in between. Germline V lookup: CDR1 SGHRS, CDR2 YFSETQ. CDR3 length: 15 residues. The CDR3 region is CASSLGGLTNEKLFF. The CDR3 bases are TGCGCCAGCAGCTTGGGTGGTCTGACTAATGAAAAACTGTTTTTT.

The rearrangement uses TRBV6-2 or TRBV6-3 and TRBJ2-7; D gene unclear. The V end lost 6 bases, the J end lost 3 bases, and 15 bases lay between the germline ends. Germline lookup yields CDR1 MNHEY and CDR2 SVGEGT. The CDR3 loop spans 14 amino acids. The CDR3 DNA reads as TGTGCCAGCAGCCCTTACGTATCCCGCTACGAGCAGTACTTC. It is translated as CASSPYVSRYEQYF.

The genes are TRBV3-1 (or the pseudogene TRBV3-2) and TRBJ2-7, with D possibly being TRBD2 (6 bases). This CDR3 is 17 amino acids long. V was clipped by 7 bases and J by 5 bases, with 27 bases between them. CDR1 is LGHDT and CDR2 is YNNKEL in the germline V gene (reference sequence). The CDR3: CASKGSSFTTSQDEQYF. CDR3 in DNA: TGTGCCAGCAAGGGGTCGTCCTTTACCACTAGCCAAGACGAGCAGTACTTC.

The chain links TRBV30 to TRBJ2-7, with a tentative D call TRBD2 (5 bases). This CDR3 spans 14 amino acids. The V end lost 0 bases, the J end lost 3 bases, and 12 bases lay between the germline ends. Germline V gene sequence: CDR1 GTSNPN, CDR2 SVGIG (reference sequence). The DNA for the CDR3 is TGTGCCTGGAGTGTGGCAGGAGGAAGCTACGAGCAGTACTTC. It is translated as CAWSVAGGSYEQYF.

The rearrangement joins TRBV7-3 to TRBJ1-1, with a tentative D call TRBD1 (5 bases). V was trimmed by 6 bases and J by 6 bases, leaving 20 bases between them. The CDR3 loop spans 15 amino acids. The germline CDR1 and CDR2 sequences are SGHTA and FQGTGA. The CDR3 nucleotides are TGTGCCAGCAGACCCATAGGGGAACAGGCCCCTGAAGCTTTCTTT. Protein product: CASRPIGEQAPEAFF.

The V and J genes are TRBV7-8 and TRBJ2-1; D is possibly TRBD2 (5 bases). Germline CDR1 and CDR2: SGHVS and FQNEAQ. The CDR3 loop spans 15 amino acids. V was cut by 2 bases and J by 1 base, with 9 bases left in between. The CDR3 DNA reads as TGTGCCAGCAGCTTACTGACGGGATCCTACAATGAGCAGTTCTTC. It encodes CASSLLTGSYNEQFF.

The rearrangement joins TRBV28 to TRBJ2-5; tentative D call: TRBD2 (7 bases). V lost 7 bases and J lost 4, with 22 bases in between. CDR1 and CDR2 from the germline V gene are MDHEN and SYDVKM. The CDR3 runs to 16 residues. CDR3 sequence reads: CASIHSGTPGGETQYF. The CDR3 bases are TGTGCCAGCATCCACTCCGGGACACCGGGGGGAGAGACCCAGTACTTC.